The T cell receptor beta chain under discussion was sequenced for a study of lymphopenia after photon versus proton radiotherapy. A word on this clone: The antigen is unknown.

V dropped 6 bases and J dropped 5; count of bases not matched to a gene: 3. CDR1 is KGHSH, CDR2 LQKENI, per germline. This CDR3 is 14 amino acids long. TCRdb's table, derived via immunoSEQ multiplex PCR, lists solely in-frame clones and lacks some. The table includes approximately 65,000 clones, around 86% detected once. Study-level points and caveats: In patients who died, overall survival fell as post-nadir TCR diversity dropped more. After the lymphocyte nadir, photon-treated repertoires showed oligoclonal expansion, especially of CD8+ Temra cells.

The chain couples TRBV18 to TRBJ2-3; 12 positions match TRBD2. The sequencing used peripheral blood, collected from a patient treated with proton-based radiotherapy. The TCR sequence derives from a man older than 75 with esophageal cancer. The CDR3, as DNA: TGTGCCAGCTCGCCGGGACTAGCGGGAGATACGCAGTATTTT. It encodes CASSPGLAGDTQYF.